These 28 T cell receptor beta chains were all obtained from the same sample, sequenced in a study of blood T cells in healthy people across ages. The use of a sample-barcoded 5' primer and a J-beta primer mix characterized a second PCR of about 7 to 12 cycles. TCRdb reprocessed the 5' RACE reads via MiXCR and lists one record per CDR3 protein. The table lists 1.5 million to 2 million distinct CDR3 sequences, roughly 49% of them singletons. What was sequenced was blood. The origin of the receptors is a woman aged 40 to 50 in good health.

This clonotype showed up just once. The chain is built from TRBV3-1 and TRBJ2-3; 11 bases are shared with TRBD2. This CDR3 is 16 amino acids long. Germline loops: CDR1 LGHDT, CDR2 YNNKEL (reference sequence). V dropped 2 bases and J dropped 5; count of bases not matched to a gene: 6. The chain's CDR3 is CASSQSSGGWKDTQYF. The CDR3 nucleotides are TGTGCCAGCAGCCAATCTAGCGGGGGGTGGAAAGATACGCAGTATTTT.

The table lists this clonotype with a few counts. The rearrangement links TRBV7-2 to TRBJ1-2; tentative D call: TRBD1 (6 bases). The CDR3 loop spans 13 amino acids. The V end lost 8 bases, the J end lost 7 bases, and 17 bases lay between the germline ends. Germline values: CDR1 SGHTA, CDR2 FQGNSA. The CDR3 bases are TGTGCCAGCGGGGCTCAACAGGGTACTGGCTACACCTTC. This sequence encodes CASGAQQGTGYTF.

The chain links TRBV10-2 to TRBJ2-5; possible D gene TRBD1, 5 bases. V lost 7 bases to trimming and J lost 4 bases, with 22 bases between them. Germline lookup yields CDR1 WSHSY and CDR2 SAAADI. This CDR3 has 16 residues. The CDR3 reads CASTPRPTALGETQYF. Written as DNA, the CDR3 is TGCGCCAGCACACCTAGGCCGACAGCCCTGGGAGAGACCCAGTACTTC.

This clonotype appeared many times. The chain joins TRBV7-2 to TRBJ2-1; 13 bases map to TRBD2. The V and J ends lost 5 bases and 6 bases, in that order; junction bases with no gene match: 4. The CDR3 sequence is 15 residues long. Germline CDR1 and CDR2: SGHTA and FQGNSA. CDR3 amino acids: CASSTSGGAINEQFF. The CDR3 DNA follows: TGTGCCAGCAGCACTAGCGGGGGGGCCATCAATGAGCAGTTCTTC.

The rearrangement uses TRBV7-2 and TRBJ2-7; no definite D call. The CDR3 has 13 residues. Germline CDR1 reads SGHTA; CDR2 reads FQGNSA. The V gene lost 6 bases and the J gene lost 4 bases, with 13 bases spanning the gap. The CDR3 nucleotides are TGTGCCAGCAGATTGCCCCTAAGATACGAGCAGTACTTC. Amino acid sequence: CASRLPLRYEQYF.

The chain's CDR3 is CSVEIGGNTEAFF. Written as DNA, the CDR3 is TGCAGCGTTGAAATCGGAGGGAACACTGAAGCTTTCTTT. The genes are TRBV29-1 and TRBJ1-1, with D unresolved. CDR1 and CDR2 (germline): SQVTM, ANQGSEA. The CDR3 length is 13 residues. Trimming took off 2 bases at V and 1 base at J, with 8 bases between the two ends.

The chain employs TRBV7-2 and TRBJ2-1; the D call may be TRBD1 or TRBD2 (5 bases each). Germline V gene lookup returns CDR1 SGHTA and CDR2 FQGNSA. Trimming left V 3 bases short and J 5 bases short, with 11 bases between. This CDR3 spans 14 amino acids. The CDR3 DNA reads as TGTGCCAGCAGCTTGTCTAGGGACCACAATGAGCAGTTCTTC. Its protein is CASSLSRDHNEQFF.

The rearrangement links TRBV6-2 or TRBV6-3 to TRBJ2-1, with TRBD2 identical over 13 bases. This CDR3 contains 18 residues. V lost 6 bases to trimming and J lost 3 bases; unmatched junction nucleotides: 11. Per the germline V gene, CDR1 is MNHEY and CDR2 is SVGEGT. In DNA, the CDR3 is TGTGCCAGCAGAACAAATCCTCGGACTAGCGGGGGCTACAATGAGCAGTTCTTC. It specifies CASRTNPRTSGGYNEQFF.

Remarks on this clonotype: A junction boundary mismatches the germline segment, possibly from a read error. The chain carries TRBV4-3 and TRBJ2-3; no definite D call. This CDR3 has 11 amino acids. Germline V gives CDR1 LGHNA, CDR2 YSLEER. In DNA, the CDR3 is TGCGCCTGCAGCAGTGGAGATACGCAGTATTTT. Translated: CACSSGDTQYF.

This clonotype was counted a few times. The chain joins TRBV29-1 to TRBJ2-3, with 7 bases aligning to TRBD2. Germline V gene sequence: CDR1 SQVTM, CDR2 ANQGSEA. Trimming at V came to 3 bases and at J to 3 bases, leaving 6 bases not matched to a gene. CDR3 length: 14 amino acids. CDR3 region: CSVERGRGTDTQYF. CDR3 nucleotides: TGCAGCGTTGAGAGAGGGCGGGGGACAGATACGCAGTATTTT.

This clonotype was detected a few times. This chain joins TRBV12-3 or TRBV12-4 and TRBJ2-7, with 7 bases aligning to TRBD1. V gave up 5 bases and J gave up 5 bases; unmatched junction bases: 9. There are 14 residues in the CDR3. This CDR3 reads CASSLRQGINEQYF. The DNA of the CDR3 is TGTGCCAGCAGTCTTCGACAGGGAATCAACGAGCAGTACTTC.

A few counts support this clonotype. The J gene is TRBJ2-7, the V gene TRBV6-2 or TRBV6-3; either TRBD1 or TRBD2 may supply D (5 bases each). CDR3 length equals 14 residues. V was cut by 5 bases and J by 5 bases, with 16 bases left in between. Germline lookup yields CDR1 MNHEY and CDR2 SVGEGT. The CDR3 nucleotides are TGTGCCAGCAGTCCATTCTCGGGGACCCACGAGCAGTACTTC. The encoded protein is CASSPFSGTHEQYF.

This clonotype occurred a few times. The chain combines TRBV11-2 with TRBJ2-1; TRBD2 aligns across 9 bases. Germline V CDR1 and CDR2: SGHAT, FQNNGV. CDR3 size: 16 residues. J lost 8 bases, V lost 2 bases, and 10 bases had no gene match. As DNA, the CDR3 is TGTGCCAGCAGCTTAAGGGGACTAGCCGGTAGCGATGAGCAGTTCTTC. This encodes CASSLRGLAGSDEQFF.

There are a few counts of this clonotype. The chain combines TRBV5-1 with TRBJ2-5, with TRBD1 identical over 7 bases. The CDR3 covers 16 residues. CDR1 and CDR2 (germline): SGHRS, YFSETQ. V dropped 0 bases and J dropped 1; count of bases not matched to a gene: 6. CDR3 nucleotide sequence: TGCGCCAGCAGCTTGGGATACGACAGGGCCCAAGAGACCCAGTACTTC. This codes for CASSLGYDRAQETQYF.

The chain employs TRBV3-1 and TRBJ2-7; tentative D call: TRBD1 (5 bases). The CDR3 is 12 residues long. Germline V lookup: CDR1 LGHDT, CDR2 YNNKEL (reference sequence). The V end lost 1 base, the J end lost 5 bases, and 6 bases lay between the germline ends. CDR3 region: CASSQVGHEQYF. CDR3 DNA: TGTGCCAGCAGCCAAGTGGGGCACGAGCAGTACTTC.

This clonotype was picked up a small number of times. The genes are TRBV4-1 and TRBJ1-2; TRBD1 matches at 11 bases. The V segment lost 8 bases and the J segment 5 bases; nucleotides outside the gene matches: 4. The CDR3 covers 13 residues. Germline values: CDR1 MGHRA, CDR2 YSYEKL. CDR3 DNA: TGCGCCAGCCGGGGACAGGGGGTTTATGGCTACACCTTC. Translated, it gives CASRGQGVYGYTF.

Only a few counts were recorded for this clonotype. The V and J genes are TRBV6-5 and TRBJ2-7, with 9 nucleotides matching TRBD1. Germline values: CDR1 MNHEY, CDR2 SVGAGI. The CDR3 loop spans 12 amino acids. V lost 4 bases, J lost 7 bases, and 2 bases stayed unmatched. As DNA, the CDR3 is TGTGCCAGCAGTTGGACAGGGGAGGAGCAGTACTTC. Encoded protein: CASSWTGEEQYF.

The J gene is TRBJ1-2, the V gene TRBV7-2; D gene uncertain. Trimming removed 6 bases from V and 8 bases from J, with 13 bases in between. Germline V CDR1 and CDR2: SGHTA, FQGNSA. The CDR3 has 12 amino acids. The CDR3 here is CASSPGLWGYTF. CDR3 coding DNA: TGTGCCAGCAGTCCCGGCCTTTGGGGCTACACCTTC. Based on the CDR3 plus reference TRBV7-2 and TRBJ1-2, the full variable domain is GAGVSQSPSNKVTEKGKDVELRCDPISGHTALYWYRQSLGQGLEFLIYFQGNSAPDKSGLPSDRFSAERTGGSVSTLTIQRTQQEDSAVYLCASSPGLWGYTFGSGTRLTVV.

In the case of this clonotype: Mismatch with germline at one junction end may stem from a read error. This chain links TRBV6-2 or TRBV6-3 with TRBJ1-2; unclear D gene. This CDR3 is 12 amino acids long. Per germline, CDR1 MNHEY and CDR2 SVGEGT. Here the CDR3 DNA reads TGTGCCACCAGTACGGTGAACTATGGCTACACCTTC. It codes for CATSTVNYGYTF.

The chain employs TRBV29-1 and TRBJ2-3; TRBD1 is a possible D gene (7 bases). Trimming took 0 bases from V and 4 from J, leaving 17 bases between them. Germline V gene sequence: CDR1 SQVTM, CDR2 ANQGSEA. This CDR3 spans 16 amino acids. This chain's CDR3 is CSVEEEGGRGPDTQYF. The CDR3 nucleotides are TGCAGCGTTGAAGAAGAGGGGGGAAGGGGGCCAGATACGCAGTATTTT.

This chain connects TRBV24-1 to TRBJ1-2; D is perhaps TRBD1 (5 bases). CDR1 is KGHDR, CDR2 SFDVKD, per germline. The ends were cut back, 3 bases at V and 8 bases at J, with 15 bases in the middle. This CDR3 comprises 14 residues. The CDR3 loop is CATSDPGRGNGYTF. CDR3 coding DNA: TGTGCCACCAGTGATCCCGGTCGGGGCAACGGCTACACCTTC.

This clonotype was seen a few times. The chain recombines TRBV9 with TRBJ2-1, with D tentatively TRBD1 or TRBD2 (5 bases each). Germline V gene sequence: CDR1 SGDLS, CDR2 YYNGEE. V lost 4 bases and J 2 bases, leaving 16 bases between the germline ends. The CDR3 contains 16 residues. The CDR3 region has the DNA TGTGCCAGCAGCCTTAGCCCCGGGGCGGCCTACAATGAGCAGTTCTTC. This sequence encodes CASSLSPGAAYNEQFF. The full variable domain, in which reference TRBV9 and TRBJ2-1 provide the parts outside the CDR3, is DSGVTQTPKHLITATGQRVTLRCSPRSGDLSVYWYQQSLDQGLQFLIQYYNGEERAKGNILERFSAQQFPDLHSELNLSSLELGDSALYFCASSLSPGAAYNEQFFGPGTRLTVL.

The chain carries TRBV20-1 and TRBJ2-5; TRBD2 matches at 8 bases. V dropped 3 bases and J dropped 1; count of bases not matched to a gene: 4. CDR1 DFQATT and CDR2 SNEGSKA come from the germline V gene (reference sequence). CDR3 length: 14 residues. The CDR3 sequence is CSARVSGGQETQYF. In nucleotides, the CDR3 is TGCAGTGCTAGGGTCAGCGGGGGCCAAGAGACCCAGTACTTC.

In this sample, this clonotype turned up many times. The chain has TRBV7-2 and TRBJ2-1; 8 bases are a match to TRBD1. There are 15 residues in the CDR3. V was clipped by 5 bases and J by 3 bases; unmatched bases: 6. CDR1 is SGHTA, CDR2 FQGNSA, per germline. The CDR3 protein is CASSRDRGNYNEQFF. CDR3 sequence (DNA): TGTGCCAGCAGCAGAGACAGGGGAAACTACAATGAGCAGTTCTTC.

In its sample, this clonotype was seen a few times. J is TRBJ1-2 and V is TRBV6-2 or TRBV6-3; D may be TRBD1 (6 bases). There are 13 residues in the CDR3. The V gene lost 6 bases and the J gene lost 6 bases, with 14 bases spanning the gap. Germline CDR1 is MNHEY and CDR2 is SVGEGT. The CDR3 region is CASRTDRIDGYTF. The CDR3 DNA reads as TGTGCCAGCAGAACCGACAGGATCGATGGCTACACCTTC.

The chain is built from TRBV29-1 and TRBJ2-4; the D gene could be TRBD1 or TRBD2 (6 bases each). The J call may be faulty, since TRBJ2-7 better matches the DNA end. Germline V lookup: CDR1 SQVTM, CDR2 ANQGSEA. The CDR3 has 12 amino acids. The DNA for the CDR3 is TGCAGCGTTCGAACAGGGACTTACGAGCAGTACTTC. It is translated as CSVRTGTYEQYF.

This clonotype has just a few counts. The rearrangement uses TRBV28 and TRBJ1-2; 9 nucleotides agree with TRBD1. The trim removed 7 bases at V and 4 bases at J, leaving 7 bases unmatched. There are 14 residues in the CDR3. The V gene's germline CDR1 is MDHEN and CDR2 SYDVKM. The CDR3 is CASTRQGQGYGYTF. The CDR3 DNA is TGTGCCAGCACCCGACAGGGACAGGGCTATGGCTACACCTTC.

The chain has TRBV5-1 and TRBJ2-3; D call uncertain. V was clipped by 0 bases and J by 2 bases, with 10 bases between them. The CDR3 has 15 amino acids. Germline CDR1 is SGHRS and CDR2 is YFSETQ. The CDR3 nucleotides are TGCGCCAGCAGCTTGGAAGGGTGGGCCACAGATACGCAGTATTTT. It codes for CASSLEGWATDTQYF.